Listed below are T cell receptor beta chains from one sample, sequenced in a study of CD8+ T cells in alopecia areata. TCRdb's table, derived via immunoSEQ multiplex PCR, lists solely in-frame clones and lacks some. The sample lists a few hundred thousand clones; around two fifths were seen once. Sequences were derived from CD4+ T cells sorted from blood, sampled at week 34, from a patient treated with tofacitinib. These receptors all come from a human donor with alopecia areata. CDR3s include the opening cysteine and the closing phenylalanine or tryptophan. A D gene is named only where the DNA matches it firmly. Clone size is given for some rows only: seen once, a few or many times, or a class if the clone is expanded.

V	J	size	D	CDR3	DNA
TRBV30	TRBJ2-7	once	-	CAWNGQSSYEQYF	TGTGCCTGGAACGGACAGAGCTCCTACGAGCAGTACTTC
TRBV11-2	TRBJ1-1	-	-	CASSLEGTGSRNTEAFF	TGTGCCAGCAGCTTAGAGGGGACCGGGAGTAGGAACACTGAAGCTTTCTTT
TRBV25-1	TRBJ2-7	few	-	CASASLGTPQVEQYF	TGTGCCAGCGCCTCACTCGGGACCCCTCAAGTCGAGCAGTACTTC
TRBV5-4	TRBJ2-3	-	-	CASSLGSTDTQYF	TGTGCCAGCAGCTTGGGGAGCACAGATACGCAGTATTTT
TRBV6-1	TRBJ2-7	-	TRBD2	CASSDGSGRDNEQYF	TGTGCCAGCAGTGATGGGAGCGGGAGAGACAACGAGCAGTACTTC
TRBV2	TRBJ2-1	-	-	CAVDPGQHSYNEQFF	TGTGCCGTCGACCCGGGCCAGCACTCCTACAATGAGCAGTTCTTC
TRBV14	TRBJ2-5	few	TRBD2	CASSRRGTSLGETQYF	TGTGCCAGCAGCCGTCGGGGGACTAGTCTCGGAGAGACCCAGTACTTC
TRBV10-3	TRBJ1-3	-	TRBD1	CAISESSTGGYPGRNTIYF	TGTGCCATCAGTGAGTCGAGCACAGGGGGCTATCCAGGAAGGAACACCATATATTTT
TRBV30	TRBJ2-7	-	-	CAWSRQENYEQYF	TGTGCCTGGAGTCGACAGGAAAACTACGAGCAGTACTTC
TRBV9	TRBJ1-1	-	TRBD1	CARSVTGAQNTEAFF	TGTGCCCGCAGCGTGACAGGGGCCCAGAACACTGAAGCTTTCTTT
TRBV25-1	TRBJ2-3	-	-	CASSESPTDTQYF	TGTGCCAGCAGTGAATCCCCCACAGATACGCAGTATTTT
TRBV9	TRBJ1-5	-	TRBD1	CASSPGTGPNQPQHF	TGTGCCAGCAGCCCGGGGACAGGACCCAATCAGCCCCAGCATTTT
TRBV6-5	TRBJ1-5	-	-	CASSYGGLQPQHF	TGTGCCAGCAGTTACGGGGGGCTTCAGCCCCAGCATTTT